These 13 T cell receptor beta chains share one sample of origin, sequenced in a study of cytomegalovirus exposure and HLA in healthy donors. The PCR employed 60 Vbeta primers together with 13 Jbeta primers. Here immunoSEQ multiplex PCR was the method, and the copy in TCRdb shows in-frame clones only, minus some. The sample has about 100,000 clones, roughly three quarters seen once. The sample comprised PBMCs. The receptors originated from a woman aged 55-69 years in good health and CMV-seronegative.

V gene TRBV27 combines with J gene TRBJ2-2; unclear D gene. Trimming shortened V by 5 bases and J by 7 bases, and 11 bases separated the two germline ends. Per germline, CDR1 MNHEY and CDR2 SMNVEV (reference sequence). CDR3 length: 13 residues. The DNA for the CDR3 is TGTGCCAGCAGTCCAGATATTGTCGGGGAGCTGTTTTTT. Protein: CASSPDIVGELFF.

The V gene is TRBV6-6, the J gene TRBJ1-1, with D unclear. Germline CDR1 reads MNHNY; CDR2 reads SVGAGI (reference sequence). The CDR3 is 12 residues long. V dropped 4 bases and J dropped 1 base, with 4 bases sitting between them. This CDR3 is CASSFRNTEAFF. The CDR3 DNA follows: TGTGCCAGCAGTTTCAGGAACACTGAAGCTTTCTTT.

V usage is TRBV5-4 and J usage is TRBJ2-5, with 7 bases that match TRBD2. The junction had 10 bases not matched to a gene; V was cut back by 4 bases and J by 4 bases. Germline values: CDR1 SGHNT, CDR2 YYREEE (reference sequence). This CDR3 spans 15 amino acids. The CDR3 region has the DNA TGTGCCAGCAGCAATGGCGGGAGTAACCGAGAGACCCAGTACTTC. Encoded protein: CASSNGGSNRETQYF.

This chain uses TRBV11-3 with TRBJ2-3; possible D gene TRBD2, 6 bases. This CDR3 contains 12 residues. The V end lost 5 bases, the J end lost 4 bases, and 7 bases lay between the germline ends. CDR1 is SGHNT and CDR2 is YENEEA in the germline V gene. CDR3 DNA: TGTGCCAGCAGCGCGGGATCAGATACGCAGTATTTT. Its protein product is CASSAGSDTQYF.

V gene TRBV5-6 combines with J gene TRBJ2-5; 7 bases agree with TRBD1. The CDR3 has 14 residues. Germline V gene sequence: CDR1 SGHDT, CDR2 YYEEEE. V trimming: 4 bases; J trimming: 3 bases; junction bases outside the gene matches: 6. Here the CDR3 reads CASSQTGLEETQYF. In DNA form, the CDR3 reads TGTGCCAGCAGCCAGACAGGGCTGGAAGAGACCCAGTACTTC.

In nucleotides, the CDR3 is TGTGCCAGCAGCTTTAACAGACAAGAGACCCAGTACTTC. It encodes CASSFNRQETQYF. The rearrangement links TRBV7-2 to TRBJ2-5; no definite D call. Deletions cut 3 bases from V and 2 bases from J, with 7 bases between. The germline V gene has CDR1 SGHTA and CDR2 FQGNSA. The CDR3 runs to 13 residues.

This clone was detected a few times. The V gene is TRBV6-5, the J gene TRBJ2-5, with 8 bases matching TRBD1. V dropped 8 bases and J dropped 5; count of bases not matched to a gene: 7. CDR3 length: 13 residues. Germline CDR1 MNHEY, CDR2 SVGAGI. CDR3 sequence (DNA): TGTGCCAGCGGAAAGACAGGGGTCGAGACCCAGTACTTC. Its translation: CASGKTGVETQYF.

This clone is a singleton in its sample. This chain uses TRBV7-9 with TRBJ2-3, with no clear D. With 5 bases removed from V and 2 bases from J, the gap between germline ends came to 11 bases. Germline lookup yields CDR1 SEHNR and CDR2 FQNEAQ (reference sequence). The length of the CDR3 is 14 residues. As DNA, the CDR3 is TGTGCCAGCAGCCCCCCTTGGCTCACAGATACGCAGTATTTT. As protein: CASSPPWLTDTQYF.

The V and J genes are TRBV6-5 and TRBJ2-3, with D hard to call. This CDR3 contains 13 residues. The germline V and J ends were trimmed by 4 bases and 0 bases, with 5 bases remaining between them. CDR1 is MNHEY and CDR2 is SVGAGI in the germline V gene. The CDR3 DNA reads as TGTGCCAGCAGTTTGGCTAGCACAGATACGCAGTATTTT. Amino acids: CASSLASTDTQYF.

CDR3 in amino acids: CASSLVTSGTDTQYF. The DNA for the CDR3 is TGTGCCAGCAGCTTAGTGACCAGCGGCACAGATACGCAGTATTTT. The chain carries TRBV7-2 and TRBJ2-3; D unresolved. CDR1 is SGHTA, CDR2 FQGNSA, per germline. This CDR3 is built from 15 residues. Trimming removed 1 base at V and 1 base at J, with 9 bases between.

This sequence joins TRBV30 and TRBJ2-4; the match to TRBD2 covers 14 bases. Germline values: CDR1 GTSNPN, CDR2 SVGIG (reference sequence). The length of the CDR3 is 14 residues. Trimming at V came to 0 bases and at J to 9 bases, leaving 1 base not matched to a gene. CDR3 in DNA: TGTGCCTGGAGTGTTGGACTAGCGGGAGGCATTCAGTACTTC. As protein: CAWSVGLAGGIQYF.

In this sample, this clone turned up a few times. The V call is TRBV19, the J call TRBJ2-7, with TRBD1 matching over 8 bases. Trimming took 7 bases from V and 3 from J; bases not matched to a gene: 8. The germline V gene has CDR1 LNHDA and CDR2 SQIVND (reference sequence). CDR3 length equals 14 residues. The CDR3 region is CASKEFTGGYEQYF. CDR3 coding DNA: TGTGCCAGTAAGGAATTTACAGGGGGCTACGAGCAGTACTTC. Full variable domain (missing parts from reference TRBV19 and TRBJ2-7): DGGITQSPKYLFRKEGQNVTLSCEQNLNHDAMYWYRQDPGQGLRLIYYSQIVNDFQKGDIAEGYSVSREKKESFPLTVTSAQKNPTAFYLCASKEFTGGYEQYFGPGTRLTVT.

The CDR3 protein is CTSSRQQGAEMGYTF. CDR3 DNA: TGCACCAGCAGCCGACAACAGGGGGCGGAAATGGGCTACACCTTC. This chain uses TRBV1 with TRBJ1-2; the table's D gene call, TRBD1, was not cross checked with the DNA. TRBV1 is recorded as a pseudogene. This CDR3 is 15 amino acids long.